What follows are 32 T cell receptor beta chains derived from one specimen sequenced in a study of T cell changes during pregnancy in multiple sclerosis. The data were produced by immunoSEQ multiplex PCR, yet TCRdb's version contains in-frame clones alone and is incomplete. Of roughly 48,000 clones listed, around 94% are singletons. The sequencing used CD4+ T cells from peripheral blood mononuclear cells, collected in the second trimester of pregnancy. The source is a female donor in good health, enrolled as a control in a pregnancy study.

The chain recombines TRBV28 with TRBJ2-2; D call uncertain. Germline V gene sequence: CDR1 MDHEN, CDR2 SYDVKM. Trimming removed 2 bases from V and 6 bases from J, with 4 bases in between. The CDR3 consists of 12 residues. CDR3 DNA: TGTGCCAGCAGTTTACAGGCCGGGGAGCTGTTTTTT. Its protein is CASSLQAGELFF.

Of note for this clone: The junction differs from germline at one of its ends, possibly a read error. The chain recombines TRBV7-7 with TRBJ1-2, with a weak D call TRBD1 (6 bases). The CDR3 covers 16 residues. Germline CDR1 and CDR2: SSHAT and FNYEAQ (reference sequence). The CDR3 loop reads CASSPTLTGYCYGYTF. The CDR3 nucleotides are TGTGCTAGCAGCCCTACGTTGACAGGTTACTGCTATGGCTACACCTTC.

The CDR3 DNA sequence: TGTGCCAGCTCCCTAATCAATCAGCCCCAGCATTTT. It codes for CASSLINQPQHF. V usage is TRBV27 and J usage is TRBJ1-5, with D unclear. The germline V and J ends were trimmed by 8 bases and 3 bases, with 8 bases remaining between them. The CDR3 spans 12 residues. Looked up from germline, CDR1 is MNHEY and CDR2 is SMNVEV (reference sequence).

V and J are TRBV5-1 and TRBJ1-1, with D tentatively TRBD1 (6 bases). Deletions cut 4 bases from V and 3 bases from J, with 19 bases between. This CDR3 contains 16 residues. CDR1 and CDR2 (germline): SGHRS, YFSETQ. Here the CDR3 reads CASSTAGGGPHTEAFF. DNA of the CDR3: TGCGCCAGCAGCACGGCCGGGGGGGGGCCCCACACTGAAGCTTTCTTT.

The chain uses TRBV27 and TRBJ2-7, with 9 nucleotides matching TRBD1. The germline V gene has CDR1 MNHEY and CDR2 SMNVEV (reference sequence). This CDR3 spans 14 amino acids. V trimming: 3 bases; J trimming: 2 bases; junction bases outside the gene matches: 2. CDR3 bases: TGTGCCAGCAGTTTTGGGGACAGGGCCTACGAGCAGTACTTC. Translation: CASSFGDRAYEQYF.

The chain uses TRBV28 and TRBJ1-2; D unclear. The CDR3 runs 14 residues. CDR1 and CDR2 from the germline V gene are MDHEN and SYDVKM. Trimming took off 1 base at V and 8 bases at J, with 14 bases between the two ends. The CDR3 bases are TGTGCCAGCAGTTTATTGAACGGGGATGGCGGCTACACCTTC. This translates into CASSLLNGDGGYTF.

This chain uses TRBV5-5 with TRBJ1-1; 7 bases are shared with TRBD1. The V and J ends lost 3 bases and 0 bases, in that order; junction bases with no gene match: 5. The CDR3 loop spans 15 amino acids. The germline CDR1 and CDR2 sequences are SGHKS and YYEKEE (reference sequence). This CDR3 is CASSSRQGLNTEAFF. DNA for the CDR3: TGTGCCAGCAGCTCAAGACAGGGCTTGAACACTGAAGCTTTCTTT.

The gene calls are TRBV11-3 and TRBJ1-2; TRBD1 aligns across 7 bases. The CDR3 loop spans 15 amino acids. V shed 4 bases, J shed 4 bases, and the junction held 9 bases outside the gene matches. Germline CDR1 reads SGHNT; CDR2 reads YENEEA. The CDR3: CASSSSWGQLYGYTF. In DNA, the CDR3 is TGTGCCAGCAGCTCTAGTTGGGGACAGCTCTATGGCTACACCTTC.

This clone was detected a few times. The CDR3 loop reads CASSRNSPLHF. CDR3 DNA: TGTGCCAGCAGCCGTAATTCACCCCTCCACTTT. This chain connects TRBV7-2 to TRBJ1-6; D remains unclear. There are 11 residues in the CDR3. Germline lookup yields CDR1 SGHTA and CDR2 FQGNSA. V was clipped by 5 bases and J by 6 bases, with 2 bases between them.

V is TRBV11-3 and J is TRBJ2-5; D gene unclear. Germline loops: CDR1 SGHNT, CDR2 YENEEA. Deletions cut 1 base from V and 5 bases from J, with 8 bases between. The CDR3 has 13 residues. The CDR3 region has the DNA TGTGCCAGCAGCTTAGGTAGCCGGGAGACCCAGTACTTC. Its protein is CASSLGSRETQYF.

The CDR3 loop is CASSYETGGNIQYF. As DNA, the CDR3 is TGTGCCAGCAGTTACGAGACAGGGGGAAACATTCAGTACTTC. The chain employs TRBV6-6 and TRBJ2-4; the match to TRBD1 covers 9 bases. The V segment lost 2 bases and the J segment 6 bases; nucleotides outside the gene matches: 2. The CDR3 spans 14 residues. Looked up from germline, CDR1 is MNHNY and CDR2 is SVGAGI (reference sequence).

This clone showed up just once. This chain links TRBV5-4 with TRBJ2-3; 10 nucleotides line up with TRBD2. The ends lost 0 bases at V and 5 bases at J; junction bases unmatched: 9. The CDR3 has 17 residues. From germline, CDR1 is SGHNT and CDR2 YYREEE (reference sequence). CDR3 in amino acids: CASSLAGLAGVIDTQYF. The DNA for the CDR3 is TGTGCCAGCAGCTTGGCTGGGCTAGCGGGGGTTATAGATACGCAGTATTTT.

The V call is TRBV18, the J call TRBJ1-6; 11 nucleotides line up with TRBD1. CDR1 KGHSH and CDR2 LQKENI come from the germline V gene. Unmatched junction bases numbered 4, after V lost 6 bases and J lost 6 bases. The CDR3 runs 15 residues. The CDR3 loop reads CASSPGQGGNSPLHF. For the CDR3, the DNA is TGTGCCAGCTCCCCGGGACAGGGGGGTAATTCACCCCTCCACTTT.

J is TRBJ2-5 and V is TRBV5-1; D not certain. The germline V gene has CDR1 SGHRS and CDR2 YFSETQ. The CDR3 consists of 14 residues. The V and J ends lost 2 bases and 2 bases respectively, with 10 bases between them. The CDR3: CASSFIWRQETQYF. CDR3 DNA sequence: TGCGCCAGCAGCTTTATATGGCGGCAAGAGACCCAGTACTTC.

J is TRBJ2-7 and V is TRBV15; TRBD2 matches at 9 bases. The CDR3 totals 16 residues. V was pared by 0 bases and J by 5 bases, with 8 bases of the junction left unmatched. CDR1 and CDR2 from the germline V gene are LNHNV and YYDKDF (reference sequence). The DNA for the CDR3 is TGTGCCACCAGCAGAGATCTTGGCGGGAGGGCCAACGAGCAGTACTTC. As protein: CATSRDLGGRANEQYF.

Written as DNA, the CDR3 is TGCGCCAGCAGCTTGGAGGCAGGGGGTTCAGATACGCAGTATTTT. It yields the protein CASSLEAGGSDTQYF. The chain links TRBV5-1 to TRBJ2-3, with TRBD1 identical over 7 bases. The germline gives CDR1 SGHRS, CDR2 YFSETQ. The CDR3 is 15 residues long. J lost 4 bases, V lost 0 bases, and 5 bases had no gene match.

The genes are TRBV4-3 and TRBJ2-7; 8 nucleotides align to TRBD1. With V trimmed by 0 bases and J by 3 bases, 4 bases remained unmatched. The CDR3 covers 15 residues. Germline V gene data show CDR1 as LGHNA and CDR2 as YSLEER. The CDR3 spells CASSQERDRYYEQYF. The CDR3 nucleotides read TGCGCCAGCAGCCAAGAAAGGGACAGGTACTACGAGCAGTACTTC.

The CDR3: CASSSLAGGNEQFF. Written as DNA, the CDR3 is TGTGCCAGCTCTTCCCTAGCGGGAGGGAATGAGCAGTTCTTC. The V and J genes are TRBV18 and TRBJ2-1, with 12 bases identical to TRBD2. V trimming: 6 bases; J trimming: 7 bases; junction bases outside the gene matches: 4. The germline CDR1 and CDR2 sequences are KGHSH and LQKENI. The CDR3 is 14 amino acids.

CDR3 DNA: TGTGCCAGCAGTGAAGCGCTCGGTTATCTCCCGAATTCACCCCTCCACTTT. This sequence encodes CASSEALGYLPNSPLHF. V is TRBV6-1 and J is TRBJ1-6; unclear D gene. V dropped 0 bases and J dropped 7 bases, with 16 bases sitting between them. The CDR3 covers 17 residues. Germline V CDR1 and CDR2: MNHNS, SASEGT.

The genes are TRBV28 and TRBJ2-1; 7 positions match TRBD1. The CDR3 runs to 13 residues. V lost 5 bases to trimming and J lost 10 bases; unmatched junction nucleotides: 8. Germline CDR1 reads MDHEN; CDR2 reads SYDVKM. The chain's CDR3 is CASSPLGTAEQFF. As DNA, the CDR3 is TGTGCCAGCAGTCCCTTGGGGACAGCGGAGCAGTTCTTC.

The chain joins TRBV6-1 to TRBJ2-5; 12 nucleotides align to TRBD2. The CDR3 extends over 17 amino acids. Per germline, CDR1 MNHNS and CDR2 SASEGT. Trimming removed 1 base from V and 1 base from J; junction bases left unmatched: 4. The CDR3 is CASSEGLAGGGQETQYF. The CDR3 nucleotides read TGTGCCAGCAGTGAAGGGCTAGCGGGAGGGGGCCAAGAGACCCAGTACTTC.

The chain joins TRBV5-1 to TRBJ2-1; 7 bases align to TRBD2. The CDR3 is 14 amino acids. V trimming: 0 bases; J trimming: 5 bases; junction bases outside the gene matches: 2. The germline V gene has CDR1 SGHRS and CDR2 YFSETQ. The CDR3 here is CASSLVGLDNEQFF. CDR3 nucleotide sequence: TGCGCCAGCAGCTTGGTTGGACTAGACAATGAGCAGTTCTTC.

The chain links TRBV7-2 to TRBJ2-7, with TRBD2 identical over 9 bases. This CDR3 region has 15 residues. V gave up 1 base and J gave up 7 bases; unmatched junction bases: 8. CDR1 and CDR2 (germline): SGHTA, FQGNSA. CDR3 coding DNA: TGTGCCAGCAGCTTAGAGGCTAGCGGGACGGGGGAGCAGTACTTC. This sequence encodes CASSLEASGTGEQYF.

The rearrangement links TRBV5-6 to TRBJ2-5, with a tentative D call TRBD2 (6 bases). The germline V gene has CDR1 SGHDT and CDR2 YYEEEE. This CDR3 is built from 14 residues. Trimming stripped 9 bases from V and 2 bases from J, with 17 bases between. In DNA, the CDR3 is TGTGCCACCTACCGAGACGGGGGTCAAGAGACCCAGTACTTC. Its protein is CATYRDGGQETQYF.

This clone was observed a handful of times. This rearrangement joins TRBV2 to TRBJ1-1; D may be TRBD1 (5 bases). This CDR3 spans 13 amino acids. V lost 8 bases to trimming and J lost 1 base, with 11 bases between them. CDR1 is SNHLY, CDR2 FYNNEI, per germline. The CDR3 spells CASEGQANTEAFF. The CDR3 nucleotides are TGTGCCAGCGAAGGACAAGCGAACACTGAAGCTTTCTTT.

V is TRBV29-1 and J is TRBJ2-3; 7 bases fit TRBD2. V dropped 2 bases and J dropped 0; count of bases not matched to a gene: 5. Germline values: CDR1 SQVTM, CDR2 ANQGSEA. The CDR3 contains 15 residues. The DNA of the CDR3 is TGCAGCGTTGAATGGCGGGAGCAGAGCACAGATACGCAGTATTTT. It specifies CSVEWREQSTDTQYF.

The chain couples TRBV6-5 to TRBJ2-7; 9 bases map to TRBD1. After removal of 5 bases from V and 5 bases from J, the junction contained 7 bases not matched to a gene. Germline CDR1 is MNHEY and CDR2 is SVGAGI. The CDR3 contains 14 residues. In DNA form, the CDR3 reads TGTGCCAGCAGTCAAACAGGGGGCAACGACGAGCAGTACTTC. It codes for CASSQTGGNDEQYF.

The chain has TRBV7-2 and TRBJ1-1; TRBD1 aligns across 9 bases. The junction had 9 bases not matched to a gene; V was cut back by 7 bases and J by 0 bases. Germline V gene lookup returns CDR1 SGHTA and CDR2 FQGNSA. This CDR3 is 16 amino acids long. The CDR3 DNA reads as TGTGCCAGCACCCCACCCGGGACAGGGATGAACACTGAAGCTTTCTTT. It is translated as CASTPPGTGMNTEAFF.

The chain links TRBV9 to TRBJ2-3; D call uncertain. V lost 3 bases, J lost 2 bases, and 4 bases lay in between. This CDR3 is 12 amino acids long. CDR1 is SGDLS and CDR2 is YYNGEE in the germline V gene. CDR3 sequence: CASSAYTDTQYF. CDR3 nucleotide sequence: TGTGCCAGCAGCGCGTACACAGATACGCAGTATTTT.

This clone was counted once. V usage is TRBV27 and J usage is TRBJ2-1; 13 nucleotides match TRBD2. The CDR3 runs 15 residues. Germline V gene data show CDR1 as MNHEY and CDR2 as SMNVEV (reference sequence). V was clipped by 4 bases and J by 7 bases; unmatched bases: 4. In DNA form, the CDR3 reads TGTGCCAGCAGTTCCGGGACTAGCGGGAAGAATGAGCAGTTCTTC. Residues: CASSSGTSGKNEQFF.

This clone has a handful of counts. At one end the junction does not follow the germline gene, possibly because of a read error. The chain couples TRBV5-4 to TRBJ1-1; D call uncertain. Looked up from germline, CDR1 is SGHNT and CDR2 is YYREEE (reference sequence). This CDR3 has 15 amino acids. The CDR3 is CASSFIARSPGDLDF. CDR3 DNA sequence: TGTGCCAGCAGCTTCATAGCGCGCAGCCCCGGGGATCTAGACTTT.

This rearrangement joins TRBV9 to TRBJ2-2; no reliable D call. Germline CDR1 reads SGDLS; CDR2 reads YYNGEE. CDR3 length: 12 residues. Trimming shortened V by 4 bases and J by 4 bases, and 5 bases separated the two germline ends. The CDR3 protein is CASSPLTGELFF. CDR3 nucleotide sequence: TGTGCCAGCAGCCCCCTCACCGGGGAGCTGTTTTTT.